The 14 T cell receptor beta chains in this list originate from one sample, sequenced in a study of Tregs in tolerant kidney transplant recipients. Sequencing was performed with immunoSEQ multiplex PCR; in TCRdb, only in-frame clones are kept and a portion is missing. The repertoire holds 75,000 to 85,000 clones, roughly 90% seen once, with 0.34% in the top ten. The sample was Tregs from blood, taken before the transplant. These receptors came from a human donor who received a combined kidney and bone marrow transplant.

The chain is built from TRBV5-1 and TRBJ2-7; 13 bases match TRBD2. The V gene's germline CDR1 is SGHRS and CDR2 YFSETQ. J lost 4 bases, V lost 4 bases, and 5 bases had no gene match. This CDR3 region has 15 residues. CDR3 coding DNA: TGCGCCAGCAGCAAACTAGCGGGAGGGGGATACGAGCAGTACTTC. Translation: CASSKLAGGGYEQYF.

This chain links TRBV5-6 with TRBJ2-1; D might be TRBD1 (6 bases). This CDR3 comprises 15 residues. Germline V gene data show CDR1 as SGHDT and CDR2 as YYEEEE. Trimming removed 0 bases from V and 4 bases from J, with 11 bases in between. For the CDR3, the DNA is TGTGCCAGCAGCTTGGTCCAGGGGATTTACAATGAGCAGTTCTTC. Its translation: CASSLVQGIYNEQFF.

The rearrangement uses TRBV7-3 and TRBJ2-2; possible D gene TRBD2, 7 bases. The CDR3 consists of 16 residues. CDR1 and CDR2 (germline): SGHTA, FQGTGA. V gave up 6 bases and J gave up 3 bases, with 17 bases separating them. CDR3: CASSKGGREHTGELFF. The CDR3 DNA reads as TGTGCCAGCAGTAAAGGGGGGCGGGAGCACACCGGGGAGCTGTTTTTT.

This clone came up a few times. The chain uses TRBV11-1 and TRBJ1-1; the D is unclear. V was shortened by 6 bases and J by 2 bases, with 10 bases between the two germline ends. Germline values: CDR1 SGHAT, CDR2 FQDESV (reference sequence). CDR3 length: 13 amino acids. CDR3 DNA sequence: TGTGCCAGCAGATTGACAAAAAACACTGAAGCTTTCTTT. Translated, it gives CASRLTKNTEAFF.

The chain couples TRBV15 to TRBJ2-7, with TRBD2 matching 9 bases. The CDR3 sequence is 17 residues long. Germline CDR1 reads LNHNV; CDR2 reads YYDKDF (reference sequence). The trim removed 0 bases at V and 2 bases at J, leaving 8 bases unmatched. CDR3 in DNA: TGTGCCACCAGCAGAGATTCTCCTAGCGGGAACCCCTACGAGCAGTACTTC. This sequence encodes CATSRDSPSGNPYEQYF.

The CDR3, as DNA: TGTGCCAGCAGTGAATTCGCCTTCAGTAGGGCCGGAGGTGAAGCTTTCTTT. This sequence encodes CASSEFAFSRAGGEAFF. V is TRBV25-1 and J is TRBJ1-1; D uncertain. This CDR3 spans 17 amino acids. CDR1 is MGHDK and CDR2 is SYGVNS in the germline V gene. The ends were cut back, 1 base at V and 7 bases at J, with 22 bases in the middle.

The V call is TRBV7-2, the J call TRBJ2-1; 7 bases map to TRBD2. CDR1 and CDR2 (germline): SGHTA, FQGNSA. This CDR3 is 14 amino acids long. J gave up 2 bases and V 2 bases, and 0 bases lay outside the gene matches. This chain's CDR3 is CASSLLAAYNEQFF. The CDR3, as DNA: TGTGCCAGCAGCTTACTAGCGGCCTACAATGAGCAGTTCTTC.

DNA of the CDR3: TGTGCCAGTAGTATCCGGCAGGGGGGTGTCACCGGGGAGCTGTTTTTT. It yields the protein CASSIRQGGVTGELFF. The chain has TRBV19 and TRBJ2-2, with D perhaps matching TRBD1 (7 bases). V lost 3 bases to trimming and J lost 4 bases, with 15 bases between them. The V gene's germline CDR1 is LNHDA and CDR2 SQIVND (reference sequence). The CDR3 covers 16 residues.

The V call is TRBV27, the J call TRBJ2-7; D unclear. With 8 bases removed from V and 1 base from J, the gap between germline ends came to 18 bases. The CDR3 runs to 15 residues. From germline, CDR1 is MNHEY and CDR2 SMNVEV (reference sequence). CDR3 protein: CASSLEKGPSYEQYF. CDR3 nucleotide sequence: TGTGCCAGCTCCCTTGAGAAGGGCCCTTCCTACGAGCAGTACTTC.

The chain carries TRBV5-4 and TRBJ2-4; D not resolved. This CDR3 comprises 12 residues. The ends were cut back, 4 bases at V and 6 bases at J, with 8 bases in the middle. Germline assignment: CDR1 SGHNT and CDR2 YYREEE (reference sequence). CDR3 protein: CASSTPTNIQYF. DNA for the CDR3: TGTGCCAGCAGCACGCCGACAAACATTCAGTACTTC.

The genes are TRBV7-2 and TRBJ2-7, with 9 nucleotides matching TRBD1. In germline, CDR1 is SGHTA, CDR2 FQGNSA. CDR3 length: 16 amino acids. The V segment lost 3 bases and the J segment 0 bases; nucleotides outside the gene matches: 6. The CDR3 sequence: CASSFFLGQGSYEQYF. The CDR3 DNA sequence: TGTGCCAGCAGCTTCTTTTTGGGACAGGGCTCCTACGAGCAGTACTTC.

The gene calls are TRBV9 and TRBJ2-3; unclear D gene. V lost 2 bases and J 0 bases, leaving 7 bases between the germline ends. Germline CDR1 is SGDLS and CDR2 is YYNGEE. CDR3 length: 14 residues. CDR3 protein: CASSVGSSTDTQYF. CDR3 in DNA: TGTGCCAGCAGCGTGGGCAGTAGCACAGATACGCAGTATTTT.

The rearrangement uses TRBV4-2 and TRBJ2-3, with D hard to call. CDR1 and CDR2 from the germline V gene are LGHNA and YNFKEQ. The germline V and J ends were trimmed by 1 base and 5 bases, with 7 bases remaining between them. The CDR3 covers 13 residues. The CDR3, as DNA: TGTGCCAGCAGCCAAGGGCTGAAAGATACGCAGTATTTT. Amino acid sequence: CASSQGLKDTQYF.

Written as DNA, the CDR3 is TGTGCCAGCAGTGAAGGACCTTGGGAGTACTTC. The encoded protein is CASSEGPWEYF. The V call is TRBV6-1, the J call TRBJ2-5; D is uncertain. Germline V gene sequence: CDR1 MNHNS, CDR2 SASEGT. There are 11 residues in the CDR3. V was shortened by 1 base and J by 12 bases, with 9 bases between the two germline ends.